The 28 T cell receptor beta chains given below trace back to one sample, sequenced in a study of T cell responses to AZD1222 COVID-19 vaccine. Data came from immunoSEQ multiplex PCR; TCRdb stores just in-frame clones and leaves some out. The data contain around 99,000 clones, roughly 87% of them singletons. The sequencing used peripheral blood, collected on day 0 of MenACWY control vaccination. The receptors here all came from an adult in good health.

In this sample, this clone turned up a few times. The rearrangement uses TRBV7-8 and TRBJ2-2, with D maybe TRBD2 (7 bases). The CDR3 is made up of 17 amino acids. Trimming pared 1 base from V and 6 bases from J, leaving 18 bases between. CDR1 and CDR2 (germline): SGHVS, FQNEAQ. CDR3 in amino acids: CASSLVPRGAFAGELFF. Here the CDR3 DNA reads TGTGCCAGCAGCTTAGTACCCCGGGGGGCCTTCGCCGGGGAGCTGTTTTTT. The whole variable domain, filled in from reference TRBV7-8 and TRBJ2-2, reads GAGVSQSPRYKVAKRGQDVALRCDPISGHVSLFWYQQALGQGPEFLTYFQNEAQLDKSGLPSDRFFAERPEGSVSTLKIQRTQQEDSAVYLCASSLVPRGAFAGELFFGEGSRLTVL.

This clone came up a few times. V and J are TRBV5-6 and TRBJ2-1, with D hard to call. The length of the CDR3 is 14 residues. Trimming took off 4 bases at V and 5 bases at J, with 13 bases between the two ends. CDR1 SGHDT and CDR2 YYEEEE come from the germline V gene. Here the CDR3 DNA reads TGTGCCAGCAGCCCACGGAACTACCACAATGAGCAGTTCTTC. It encodes CASSPRNYHNEQFF.

This clone was seen a few times. This chain joins TRBV6-1 and TRBJ1-6; the D is unclear. Germline assignment: CDR1 MNHNS and CDR2 SASEGT. The length of the CDR3 is 13 residues. V was clipped by 2 bases and J by 7 bases, with 6 bases between them. The CDR3 spells CASSEQTNSPLHF. CDR3 nucleotide sequence: TGTGCCAGCAGTGAACAGACCAATTCACCCCTCCACTTT.

The chain employs TRBV7-2 and TRBJ2-5; 14 bases fit TRBD2. The CDR3 has 16 amino acids. With V trimmed by 5 bases and J by 7 bases, 9 bases remained unmatched. In germline, CDR1 is SGHTA, CDR2 FQGNSA. The CDR3 bases are TGTGCCAGCAGCGCCCGACTAGCGGGGGGGCCTGGGACCCAGTACTTC. It is translated as CASSARLAGGPGTQYF.

V and J are TRBV19 and TRBJ1-5; D gene unclear. The V end lost 6 bases, the J end lost 0 bases, and 3 bases lay between the germline ends. The CDR3 contains 12 residues. CDR1 is LNHDA, CDR2 SQIVND, per germline (reference sequence). The CDR3 protein is CASRNSNQPQHF. In DNA form, the CDR3 reads TGTGCCAGTAGGAATAGCAATCAGCCCCAGCATTTT.

The CDR3 spells CASSPERQGSHGYTF. CDR3 nucleotides: TGTGCCAGCTCACCGGAAAGACAGGGCAGCCATGGCTACACCTTC. The V gene is TRBV18, the J gene TRBJ1-2, with 7 bases matching TRBD1. Germline CDR1 is KGHSH and CDR2 is LQKENI. This CDR3 comprises 15 residues. The trim removed 3 bases at V and 6 bases at J, leaving 10 bases unmatched.

V gene TRBV29-1 combines with J gene TRBJ2-7; 7 bases agree with TRBD1. The CDR3 runs 11 residues. V shed 7 bases and J 3 bases; nucleotides not matched to a gene: 3. Germline loops: CDR1 SQVTM, CDR2 ANQGSEA. The CDR3 sequence: CSARDSYEQYF. The CDR3 DNA follows: TGCAGCGCGAGGGACAGCTACGAGCAGTACTTC.

This clone was detected a few times. The V gene is TRBV4-1, the J gene TRBJ2-3; D is tentatively TRBD1 or TRBD2 (5 bases each). Trimming took 1 base from V and 0 from J, leaving 14 bases between them. The CDR3 length is 17 residues. The germline V gene encodes CDR1 MGHRA and CDR2 YSYEKL. The CDR3 protein is CASSQGRGRTSTDTQYF. The CDR3 DNA reads TGCGCCAGCAGCCAAGGACGGGGCCGAACTAGCACAGATACGCAGTATTTT.

The V and J genes are TRBV5-5 and TRBJ2-7; D could derive from TRBD1 or TRBD2 (5 bases each). Deletions cut 7 bases from V and 3 bases from J, with 17 bases between. The CDR3 contains 14 residues. Germline V gene data show CDR1 as SGHKS and CDR2 as YYEKEE (reference sequence). The DNA for the CDR3 is TGTGCCAGCGGCAACCGGGACGGAGTCTACGAGCAGTACTTC. Translating it yields CASGNRDGVYEQYF.

The genes are TRBV6-5 and TRBJ2-7, with TRBD1 matching over 7 bases. From germline, CDR1 is MNHEY and CDR2 SVGAGI. The CDR3 spans 14 residues. The trim removed 10 bases at V and 2 bases at J, leaving 11 bases unmatched. CDR3 nucleotide sequence: TGTGCCACCCGCCCCGGGACAGCTCCCTACGAGCAGTACTTC. Its translation: CATRPGTAPYEQYF.

This chain uses TRBV6-2 or TRBV6-3 with TRBJ2-7; 10 bases agree with TRBD2. Germline-derived CDR1 and CDR2 are MNHEY and SVGEGT. This CDR3 has 17 residues. With 4 bases clipped from V and 0 bases from J, the junction kept 9 bases outside the gene matches. The CDR3 nucleotides are TGTGCCAGCAGTTCACTAAGCGGGAGGGGAAGCTCCTACGAGCAGTACTTC. Its protein product is CASSSLSGRGSSYEQYF.

This chain uses TRBV6-4 with TRBJ2-3, with 9 bases that match TRBD2. Trimming took 5 bases from V and 2 from J; bases not matched to a gene: 11. Germline loops: CDR1 MRHNA, CDR2 SNTAGT. The CDR3 is 17 amino acids. CDR3 loop: CASSPLAGGGLTDTQYF. The DNA for the CDR3 is TGTGCCAGCAGTCCCCTTGCGGGAGGGGGCCTCACAGATACGCAGTATTTT.

The count of this clone is one. The chain is built from TRBV7-9 and TRBJ1-6, with D uncertain. The CDR3 is made up of 15 amino acids. Trimming cost V 6 bases and J 9 bases, with 18 bases left between them. Germline V gene sequence: CDR1 SEHNR, CDR2 FQNEAQ (reference sequence). The CDR3 spells CASSLRTRSASPLHF. As DNA, the CDR3 is TGTGCCAGCAGTCTTAGGACCCGGTCGGCTTCACCCCTCCACTTT.

The chain uses TRBV5-4 and TRBJ2-5; possible D gene TRBD2, 6 bases. The CDR3 is 16 amino acids. Trimming removed 4 bases from V and 5 bases from J, with 21 bases in between. Per germline, CDR1 SGHNT and CDR2 YYREEE (reference sequence). The CDR3 region has the DNA TGTGCCAGCAGCGCCCTAGGTGGAGGGGCGGGGGAGACCCAGTACTTC. This codes for CASSALGGGAGETQYF. The variable domain in full, completed from reference TRBV5-4 and TRBJ2-5, reads ETGVTQSPTHLIKTRGQQVTLRCSSQSGHNTVSWYQQALGQGPQFIFQYYREEENGRGNFPPRFSGLQFPNYSSELNVNALELDDSALYLCASSALGGGAGETQYFGPGTRLLVL.

The genes are TRBV6-2 or TRBV6-3 and TRBJ1-5; 11 positions match TRBD1. The CDR3 consists of 20 residues. V was clipped by 6 bases and J by 4 bases; unmatched bases: 20. CDR1 MNHEY and CDR2 SVGEGT come from the germline V gene. DNA of the CDR3: TGTGCCAGCAGCGGGTCCTTTCGGGACAGGGGGACTACCTTTAATCAGCCCCAGCATTTT. This codes for CASSGSFRDRGTTFNQPQHF.

This chain links TRBV7-2 with TRBJ1-2; D is unclear. Germline V gene lookup returns CDR1 SGHTA and CDR2 FQGNSA. V lost 2 bases and J 4 bases, leaving 11 bases between the germline ends. CDR3 length equals 14 residues. CDR3 in DNA: TGTGCCAGCAGCTTACAAGAGACCAGCTATGGCTACACCTTC. It encodes CASSLQETSYGYTF. The full variable domain, completed using reference TRBV7-2 and TRBJ1-2, is GAGVSQSPSNKVTEKGKDVELRCDPISGHTALYWYRQSLGQGLEFLIYFQGNSAPDKSGLPSDRFSAERTGGSVSTLTIQRTQQEDSAVYLCASSLQETSYGYTFGSGTRLTVV.

This chain connects TRBV28 to TRBJ1-2; the D is unclear. Trimming shortened V by 11 bases and J by 3 bases, and 13 bases separated the two germline ends. Germline CDR1 MDHEN, CDR2 SYDVKM. This CDR3 contains 12 residues. Written as DNA, the CDR3 is TGTGCCTCTAATGATCACGACTATGGCTACACCTTC. Translation: CASNDHDYGYTF.

In this sample, this clone turned up once. The chain is built from TRBV7-9 and TRBJ2-1, with 10 bases lining up with TRBD1. This CDR3 contains 15 residues. Germline V gives CDR1 SEHNR, CDR2 FQNEAQ (reference sequence). J gave up 8 bases and V 7 bases, and 11 bases lay outside the gene matches. The CDR3 is CASTYPGTGVYEQFF. CDR3 in DNA: TGTGCCAGCACTTACCCCGGGACAGGGGTCTATGAGCAGTTCTTC.

The V gene is TRBV7-2, the J gene TRBJ1-2; no clear D. This CDR3 comprises 14 residues. The V end lost 8 bases, the J end lost 1 base, and 14 bases lay between the germline ends. Germline assignment: CDR1 SGHTA and CDR2 FQGNSA. The CDR3: CASAVALGNYGYTF. The CDR3 DNA follows: TGTGCCAGCGCAGTGGCCTTGGGTAACTATGGCTACACCTTC.

The rearrangement joins TRBV28 to TRBJ2-3; D perhaps matches TRBD1 (6 bases). Per germline, CDR1 MDHEN and CDR2 SYDVKM. V was shortened by 7 bases and J by 5 bases, with 19 bases between the two germline ends. CDR3 size: 15 residues. DNA for the CDR3: TGTGCCAGCACCATTGGGGCAGGGGAAGGAGATACGCAGTATTTT. It translates to CASTIGAGEGDTQYF.

V gene TRBV28 combines with J gene TRBJ1-3; no reliable D call. CDR1 and CDR2 (germline): MDHEN, SYDVKM. The CDR3 has 14 residues. Trimming left V 5 bases short and J 4 bases short, with 12 bases between. The CDR3: CASSRPPSGNTIYF. In nucleotides, the CDR3 is TGTGCCAGCAGTAGGCCCCCCTCGGGAAACACCATATATTTT.

The rearrangement links TRBV29-1 to TRBJ2-1, with 9 bases aligning to TRBD1. This CDR3 region has 15 residues. V was clipped by 0 bases and J by 8 bases; unmatched bases: 8. Germline CDR1 and CDR2: SQVTM and ANQGSEA. The CDR3 coding sequence is TGCAGCGTTGAAGAGGGCGGACAGGGGTCGGATGAGCAGTTCTTC. It is translated as CSVEEGGQGSDEQFF.

This chain links TRBV16 with TRBJ1-6, with D possibly matching TRBD1 (5 bases). This CDR3 comprises 14 residues. Trimming took 5 bases from V and 8 from J, leaving 13 bases between them. Per germline, CDR1 KGHSY and CDR2 FQNENV. CDR3 nucleotide sequence: TGTGCCAGCAGCGGAGGGACCGCGTATTCACCCCTCCACTTT. Amino acid sequence: CASSGGTAYSPLHF.

The chain couples TRBV7-2 to TRBJ1-5; TRBD1 might be the D (5 bases). Deletions cut 5 bases from V and 5 bases from J, with 10 bases between. The CDR3 length is 13 residues. Per the germline V gene, CDR1 is SGHTA and CDR2 is FQGNSA. The CDR3 DNA sequence: TGTGCCAGCAGCCCGGGACGAGATCAGCCCCAGCATTTT. Its protein is CASSPGRDQPQHF.

The chain employs TRBV9 and TRBJ1-2; TRBD1 agrees at 7 bases. CDR3 length: 16 residues. CDR1 is SGDLS and CDR2 is YYNGEE in the germline V gene. V lost 3 bases to trimming and J lost 2 bases; unmatched junction nucleotides: 10. The CDR3 spells CASSEPRMTGNYGYTF. Written as DNA, the CDR3 is TGTGCCAGCAGCGAGCCCCGGATGACAGGGAACTATGGCTACACCTTC.

This clone was seen just once. The genes are TRBV3-1 (or the pseudogene TRBV3-2) and TRBJ2-2; no clear D. Germline V gives CDR1 LGHDT, CDR2 YNNKEL (reference sequence). The CDR3 contains 14 residues. V lost 1 base, J lost 7 bases, and 10 bases lay in between. The CDR3 DNA sequence: TGTGCCAGCAGCCAAGCGGGCAGGTACGGGGAGCTGTTTTTT. This codes for CASSQAGRYGELFF.

The chain uses TRBV6-5 and TRBJ1-1; tentative D call: TRBD1 (5 bases). Trimming took off 8 bases at V and 1 base at J, with 14 bases between the two ends. CDR3 size: 14 residues. Germline CDR1 and CDR2: MNHEY and SVGAGI. The CDR3: CASSRWGGNTEAFF. The CDR3 coding sequence is TGTGCCAGCTCCCGGTGGGGGGGGAACACTGAAGCTTTCTTT.

J is TRBJ1-2 and V is TRBV3-1 (or the pseudogene TRBV3-2); D is unresolved. Germline V gives CDR1 LGHDT, CDR2 YNNKEL (reference sequence). The CDR3 spans 12 residues. V was clipped by 2 bases and J by 8 bases, with 9 bases between them. The CDR3 DNA is TGTGCCAGCAGCCAACGAGAGGGCGGCTACACCTTC. Protein product: CASSQREGGYTF.